This TCR beta chain was sequenced in a study of T cell responses to AZD1222 COVID-19 vaccine. Study results and caveats: Seropositive at baseline were only a handful of AZD1222 recipients. With dominance at 160-218 and 743-854, vaccine-associated CD4 TCRs spanned spike.

The count of this clone is one. Antigen specificity is unknown. V was clipped by 6 bases and J by 3 bases, with 5 bases between them. CDR3 length: 11 amino acids. Some clones are missing from TCRdb's copy, which holds only in-frame ones; the method was immunoSEQ multiplex PCR. The profile shows approximately 140,000 clones, about 90% of them singletons. Second doses that came at about 4 or about 12 weeks were put together. This TCR came from an adult who received the AZD1222 COVID-19 vaccine. The input for sequencing was peripheral blood, taken 28 days after the second AZD1222 dose. This chain links TRBV12-3 or TRBV12-4 with TRBJ1-2; no clear D gene. CDR3 region: CASSSYYGYTF. CDR3 nucleotide sequence: TGTGCCAGCAGCAGCTACTATGGCTACACCTTC.